This TCR beta chain was identified in a study of cytomegalovirus exposure and HLA in healthy donors. Germline CDR1 and CDR2: MNHEY and SMNVEV (reference sequence). J was trimmed by 6 bases and V by 7 bases; bases with no gene match: 7. The CDR3 covers 16 residues. On this clone: As yet, its antigen is unknown.

Amplification used 60 Vbeta primers and 13 Jbeta primers. Generated by immunoSEQ multiplex PCR, the TCRdb table keeps only in-frame clones and is missing some. The table shows roughly 140,000 clones, with around three quarters occurring only once. Study-wide results and caveats: Looking again later, the authors saw that most CMV-associated TCR beta chains seemed HLA-restricted. The classifier reportedly diagnosed cytomegalovirus status with high specificity and sensitivity. CMV serostatus was the only recorded immune exposure for donors. The authors excluded some V segments, including TRBV6-2 and TRBV6-3, as indistinguishable.

The chain recombines TRBV27 with TRBJ2-2, with 14 bases aligning to TRBD2. Specimen: PBMCs. This sequence originates from a woman aged 40 to 55 in good health and CMV-seropositive. The CDR3 sequence is CASTQTSGGAPGELFF. For the CDR3, the DNA is TGTGCCAGCACTCAGACTAGCGGGGGGGCCCCCGGGGAGCTGTTTTTT.